The entry that follows covers one T cell receptor (beta chain) sequence. Its antigen is unknown. One end of the junction is discordant with germline, which a read error may explain. Method: immunoSEQ multiplex PCR; TCRdb's copy keeps in-frame clones and lacks some. The table has 50,000 to 65,000 clones, 71% seen once; the top ten hold roughly 45%. The CDR3 is 15 amino acids. Germline V gene sequence: CDR1 SGHNT, CDR2 YYREEE (reference sequence). The entry originates in a study of cytotoxic CD8 clonotypes in ibrutinib-treated CLL. Looking at the study overall: On average, each sample had approximately 250,000 productive templates and more than 75,000 productive rearrangements. Study-level results: Clonality was higher at baseline than in age-matched healthy donors and tracked circulating CD8+ T-cell counts. Under treatment, the uncommon public clonotypes either contracted or remained stable. At progression, clonality fell back toward baseline after rising at ibrutinib response.

The gene calls are TRBV5-4 and TRBJ1-2; TRBD1 is a possible D gene (5 bases). The clonotype originates from a human donor with chronic lymphocytic leukemia. The source material was PBMCs, sampled after 12 months of ibrutinib treatment. CDR3 region: CASGFGRTRSDGYTF. CDR3 in DNA: TGTGCCAGCGGCTTCGGAAGGACAAGGTCAGATGGCTACACCTTC.